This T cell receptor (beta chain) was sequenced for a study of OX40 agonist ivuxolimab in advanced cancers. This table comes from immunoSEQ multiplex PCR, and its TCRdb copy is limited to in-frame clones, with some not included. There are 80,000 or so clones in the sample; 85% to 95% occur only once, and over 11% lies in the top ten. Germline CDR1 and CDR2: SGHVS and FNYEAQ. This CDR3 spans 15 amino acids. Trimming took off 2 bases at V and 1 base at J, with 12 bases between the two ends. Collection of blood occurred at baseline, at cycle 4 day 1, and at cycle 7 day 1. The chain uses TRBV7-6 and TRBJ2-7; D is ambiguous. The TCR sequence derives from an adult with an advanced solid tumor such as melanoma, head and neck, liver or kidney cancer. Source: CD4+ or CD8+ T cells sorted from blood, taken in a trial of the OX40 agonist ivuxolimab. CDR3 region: CASSLLGGGSYEQYF. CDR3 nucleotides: TGTGCCAGCAGCTTACTGGGCGGCGGTTCCTACGAGCAGTACTTC.